This is a list of T cell receptor beta chains from one sample in a study of graft-versus-host responses after intestinal transplantation. Their specific antigens are unknown. Profiled with immunoSEQ multiplex PCR; TCRdb holds only in-frame clones, not every one. The sample has 39,000 or so clones; 85% to 95% are singletons. This material consisted of unstimulated CD8+ T cells sorted from spleen or lymph node cells, taken before transplant. The receptor set was obtained from a human donor who was the organ donor for an intestinal transplant. Both conserved end residues are part of each CDR3. D genes are given only for firm matches. Size is stated for part of the rows, as once, few or many counts, or as a class when the clone is expanded.

clone_size: -
d_call: -
v_call: TRBV30
j_call: TRBJ2-7
cdr3_aa: CAWSIETAVYEQYF
cdr3_nt: TGTGCCTGGAGTATCGAAACTGCAGTCTACGAGCAGTACTTC

clone_size: once
d_call: -
v_call: TRBV4-1
j_call: TRBJ2-7
cdr3_aa: CASSQALATYEQYF
cdr3_nt: TGCGCCAGCAGCCAAGCGTTAGCTACCTACGAGCAGTACTTC

clone_size: -
d_call: -
v_call: TRBV25-1
j_call: TRBJ2-7
cdr3_aa: CASSQQGMGYEQYF
cdr3_nt: TGTGCCAGCAGCCAACAGGGAATGGGCTACGAGCAGTACTTC

clone_size: -
d_call: -
v_call: TRBV28
j_call: TRBJ1-2
cdr3_aa: CASSLISLGAIKANYGYTF
cdr3_nt: TGTGCCAGCAGTTTGATTTCCCTGGGAGCGATCAAAGCTAACTATGGCTACACCTTC

clone_size: -
d_call: TRBD2
v_call: TRBV4-3
j_call: TRBJ2-2
cdr3_aa: CASSQEGTSGTGELFF
cdr3_nt: TGCGCCAGCAGCCAAGAAGGGACTAGCGGCACCGGGGAGCTGTTTTTT

clone_size: -
d_call: TRBD1
v_call: TRBV4-1
j_call: TRBJ2-7
cdr3_aa: CASSQAGQSYEQYF
cdr3_nt: TGCGCCAGCAGCCAAGCGGGACAGTCCTACGAGCAGTACTTC

clone_size: -
d_call: TRBD1
v_call: TRBV4-2
j_call: TRBJ2-7
cdr3_aa: CASSQASVGQGYEQYF
cdr3_nt: TGTGCCAGCAGCCAGGCCTCCGTGGGACAGGGGTACGAGCAGTACTTC

clone_size: -
d_call: -
v_call: TRBV7-9
j_call: TRBJ2-2
cdr3_aa: CASSFYVNTGELFF
cdr3_nt: TGTGCCAGCAGCTTTTACGTGAACACCGGGGAGCTGTTTTTT

clone_size: -
d_call: -
v_call: TRBV13
j_call: TRBJ2-5
cdr3_aa: CASSLVRGGGETQYF
cdr3_nt: TGTGCCAGCAGCTTAGTTCGGGGAGGGGGAGAGACCCAGTACTTC

clone_size: -
d_call: -
v_call: TRBV5-1
j_call: TRBJ2-2
cdr3_aa: CASSSDTGELFF
cdr3_nt: TGCGCCAGCAGCTCGGACACCGGGGAGCTGTTTTTT

clone_size: -
d_call: TRBD2
v_call: TRBV27
j_call: TRBJ2-7
cdr3_aa: CASSPPGTRNSEQYF
cdr3_nt: TGTGCCAGCAGTCCACCCGGGACTAGAAATTCCGAGCAGTACTTC

clone_size: once
d_call: -
v_call: TRBV4-1
j_call: TRBJ2-1
cdr3_aa: CASSQAPAISYNEQFF
cdr3_nt: TGCGCCAGCAGCCAAGCCCCAGCAATTTCCTACAATGAGCAGTTCTTC

clone_size: -
d_call: TRBD1
v_call: TRBV19
j_call: TRBJ1-1
cdr3_aa: CASVSQGGDENTEAFF
cdr3_nt: TGTGCCAGTGTGTCCCAGGGGGGCGACGAGAACACTGAAGCTTTCTTT

clone_size: -
d_call: -
v_call: TRBV7-9
j_call: TRBJ2-2
cdr3_aa: CASCSRKGLGTGELFF
cdr3_nt: TGTGCCAGCTGCTCCAGAAAGGGTTTAGGGACCGGGGAGCTGTTTTTT

clone_size: few
d_call: TRBD2
v_call: TRBV5-6
j_call: TRBJ2-7
cdr3_aa: CASSLGLWGGYEQYF
cdr3_nt: TGTGCCAGCAGCTTGGGTTTATGGGGGGGATACGAGCAGTACTTC

clone_size: -
d_call: -
v_call: TRBV7-9
j_call: TRBJ2-5
cdr3_aa: CASSLAPRETQYF
cdr3_nt: TGTGCCAGCAGCTTAGCCCCTCGAGAGACCCAGTACTTC

clone_size: -
d_call: -
v_call: TRBV5-6
j_call: TRBJ2-7
cdr3_aa: CASSFGVTYEQYF
cdr3_nt: TGTGCCAGCAGCTTTGGGGTCACCTACGAGCAGTACTTC

clone_size: -
d_call: TRBD2
v_call: TRBV7-8
j_call: TRBJ2-1
cdr3_aa: CASSLAGLAPQGEFF
cdr3_nt: TGTGCCAGCAGCTTAGCGGGACTAGCTCCCCAGGGCGAGTTCTTC

clone_size: -
d_call: TRBD2
v_call: TRBV4-1
j_call: TRBJ2-7
cdr3_aa: CASSQDGSGSYRYEQYF
cdr3_nt: TGCGCCAGCAGCCAAGACGGTAGCGGGAGTTACCGTTACGAGCAGTACTTC

clone_size: few
d_call: TRBD2
v_call: TRBV7-9
j_call: TRBJ2-1
cdr3_aa: CASSLGTSRDEQFF
cdr3_nt: TGTGCCAGCAGCTTAGGGACTAGCCGAGATGAGCAGTTCTTC

clone_size: -
d_call: -
v_call: TRBV7-6
j_call: TRBJ2-1
cdr3_aa: CASSGRQRSSYNEQFF
cdr3_nt: TGTGCCAGCAGCGGAAGACAGAGGAGCTCCTACAATGAGCAGTTCTTC

clone_size: -
d_call: -
v_call: TRBV28
j_call: TRBJ1-1
cdr3_aa: CASSLYGRLTEAFF
cdr3_nt: TGTGCCAGCAGTTTATACGGACGGCTCACTGAAGCTTTCTTT

clone_size: -
d_call: TRBD1
v_call: TRBV10-3
j_call: TRBJ2-1
cdr3_aa: CAITSGTGNNEQFF
cdr3_nt: TGTGCCATCACGTCCGGGACAGGAAACAATGAGCAGTTCTTC

clone_size: -
d_call: -
v_call: TRBV5-8
j_call: TRBJ1-2
cdr3_aa: CASSRTYNYGYTF
cdr3_nt: TGTGCCAGCAGCCGGACATATAACTATGGCTACACCTTC

clone_size: -
d_call: -
v_call: TRBV6-1
j_call: TRBJ1-1
cdr3_aa: CASSEDRSGTEAFF
cdr3_nt: TGTGCCAGCAGTGAAGACAGAAGTGGCACTGAAGCTTTCTTT

clone_size: -
d_call: -
v_call: TRBV28
j_call: TRBJ2-3
cdr3_aa: CASSPYDTFLGTDTQYF
cdr3_nt: TGTGCCAGCAGTCCCTATGACACGTTCTTGGGCACAGATACGCAGTATTTT

clone_size: -
d_call: -
v_call: TRBV27
j_call: TRBJ2-6
cdr3_aa: CASSLSQYSGANVLTF
cdr3_nt: TGTGCCAGCAGTTTATCCCAATACTCTGGGGCCAACGTCCTGACTTTC

clone_size: -
d_call: -
v_call: TRBV4-1
j_call: TRBJ2-7
cdr3_aa: CASSQTVLAHSYEQYF
cdr3_nt: TGCGCCAGCAGCCAAACGGTACTAGCCCACTCCTACGAGCAGTACTTC

clone_size: -
d_call: TRBD1
v_call: TRBV6-5
j_call: TRBJ1-1
cdr3_aa: CASRPAGGRTEAFF
cdr3_nt: TGTGCCAGCAGGCCGGCAGGGGGCCGGACTGAAGCTTTCTTT

clone_size: -
d_call: -
v_call: TRBV4-1
j_call: TRBJ2-7
cdr3_aa: CASSQRQNAYEQYF
cdr3_nt: TGCGCCAGCAGCCAAAGACAGAATGCCTACGAGCAGTACTTC

clone_size: -
d_call: TRBD1
v_call: TRBV15
j_call: TRBJ1-4
cdr3_aa: CATSRDDREENEKLFF
cdr3_nt: TGTGCCACCAGCAGAGACGACAGGGAGGAGAATGAAAAACTGTTTTTT

clone_size: -
d_call: -
v_call: TRBV11-2
j_call: TRBJ2-5
cdr3_aa: CASSLFSDPQETQYF
cdr3_nt: TGTGCCAGCAGCTTATTCAGCGACCCCCAAGAGACCCAGTACTTC

clone_size: -
d_call: -
v_call: TRBV27
j_call: TRBJ2-1
cdr3_aa: CASSLGGGNEQFF
cdr3_nt: TGTGCCAGCAGTCTAGGGGGGGGGAATGAGCAGTTCTTC

clone_size: -
d_call: -
v_call: TRBV5-5
j_call: TRBJ2-7
cdr3_aa: CASSSTVNGVYEQYF
cdr3_nt: TGTGCCAGCAGCTCGACGGTGAACGGTGTCTACGAGCAGTACTTC

clone_size: -
d_call: TRBD1
v_call: TRBV9
j_call: TRBJ2-7
cdr3_aa: CASSVGDSSYEQYF
cdr3_nt: TGTGCCAGCAGCGTAGGGGACAGCTCCTACGAGCAGTACTTC

clone_size: -
d_call: TRBD1
v_call: TRBV6-6
j_call: TRBJ1-3
cdr3_aa: CASSLGQGPRNTIYF
cdr3_nt: TGTGCCAGCAGCCTGGGACAGGGTCCAAGAAACACCATATATTTT

clone_size: -
d_call: -
v_call: TRBV5-8
j_call: TRBJ1-1
cdr3_aa: CASSLVDQSRGGGSEAFF
cdr3_nt: TGTGCCAGCAGCTTGGTCGACCAGTCTCGGGGCGGGGGTTCGGAAGCTTTCTTT

clone_size: -
d_call: -
v_call: TRBV7-8
j_call: TRBJ2-5
cdr3_aa: CASSFRGGYQETQYF
cdr3_nt: TGTGCCAGCAGCTTCCGGGGAGGTTACCAAGAGACCCAGTACTTC

clone_size: -
d_call: -
v_call: TRBV7-9
j_call: TRBJ2-5
cdr3_aa: CASSLDYLSGQETQYF
cdr3_nt: TGTGCCAGCAGCTTAGACTACTTGAGCGGCCAAGAGACCCAGTACTTC

clone_size: -
d_call: TRBD1
v_call: TRBV5-6
j_call: TRBJ2-3
cdr3_aa: CASSAPPGQGTDTQYF
cdr3_nt: TGTGCCAGCAGCGCACCCCCGGGACAGGGCACAGATACGCAGTATTTT

clone_size: -
d_call: -
v_call: TRBV7-2
j_call: TRBJ1-5
cdr3_aa: CASSFGRAGDQPQHF
cdr3_nt: TGTGCCAGCAGCTTTGGGAGGGCAGGGGATCAGCCCCAGCATTTT

clone_size: -
d_call: -
v_call: TRBV7-2
j_call: TRBJ2-3
cdr3_aa: CASSLGARLHTDTQYF
cdr3_nt: TGTGCCAGCAGCTTAGGGGCGAGACTACACACAGATACGCAGTATTTT

clone_size: -
d_call: -
v_call: TRBV4-2
j_call: TRBJ2-2
cdr3_aa: CASSHVSNTGELFF
cdr3_nt: TGTGCCAGCAGCCATGTATCGAACACCGGGGAGCTGTTTTTT

clone_size: -
d_call: -
v_call: TRBV6-1
j_call: TRBJ1-1
cdr3_aa: CASSELGEAAFF
cdr3_nt: TGTGCCAGCAGTGAATTGGGGGAAGCAGCTTTCTTT

clone_size: -
d_call: TRBD1
v_call: TRBV7-2
j_call: TRBJ1-1
cdr3_aa: CASSLPRTGGLNTEAFF
cdr3_nt: TGTGCCAGCAGCTTACCCCGGACAGGGGGTTTGAACACTGAAGCTTTCTTT

clone_size: once
d_call: TRBD2
v_call: TRBV7-9
j_call: TRBJ2-5
cdr3_aa: CASSFPGLEETQYF
cdr3_nt: TGTGCCAGCAGCTTCCCGGGACTAGAAGAGACCCAGTACTTC

clone_size: -
d_call: TRBD2
v_call: TRBV7-3
j_call: TRBJ2-1
cdr3_aa: CASSQYGLAGGNEQFF
cdr3_nt: TGTGCCAGCAGCCAATATGGACTAGCGGGAGGAAATGAGCAGTTCTTC

clone_size: once
d_call: TRBD1
v_call: TRBV30
j_call: TRBJ1-1
cdr3_aa: CAWRGQGGWKAFF
cdr3_nt: TGTGCCTGGAGGGGACAGGGTGGCTGGAAAGCTTTCTTT

clone_size: -
d_call: -
v_call: TRBV28
j_call: TRBJ2-2
cdr3_aa: CASSSPRRQTNTGELFF
cdr3_nt: TGTGCCAGCAGCTCTCCCCGACGGCAAACGAACACCGGGGAGCTGTTTTTT

clone_size: once
d_call: TRBD2
v_call: TRBV19
j_call: TRBJ2-3
cdr3_aa: CASSLVAGEIGADTQYF
cdr3_nt: TGTGCCAGTAGTCTCGTAGCGGGAGAAATCGGGGCAGATACGCAGTATTTT

clone_size: -
d_call: -
v_call: TRBV7-2
j_call: TRBJ2-1
cdr3_aa: CASSAGYNEQFF
cdr3_nt: TGTGCCAGCAGCGCAGGGTACAATGAGCAGTTCTTC

clone_size: -
d_call: TRBD2
v_call: TRBV27
j_call: TRBJ2-7
cdr3_aa: CASSTTSGSVYEQYF
cdr3_nt: TGTGCCAGCAGTACGACTAGCGGGAGTGTCTACGAGCAGTACTTC

clone_size: -
d_call: -
v_call: TRBV28
j_call: TRBJ2-7
cdr3_aa: CASSLLAYEQYF
cdr3_nt: TGTGCCAGCAGTTTATTGGCCTACGAGCAGTACTTC